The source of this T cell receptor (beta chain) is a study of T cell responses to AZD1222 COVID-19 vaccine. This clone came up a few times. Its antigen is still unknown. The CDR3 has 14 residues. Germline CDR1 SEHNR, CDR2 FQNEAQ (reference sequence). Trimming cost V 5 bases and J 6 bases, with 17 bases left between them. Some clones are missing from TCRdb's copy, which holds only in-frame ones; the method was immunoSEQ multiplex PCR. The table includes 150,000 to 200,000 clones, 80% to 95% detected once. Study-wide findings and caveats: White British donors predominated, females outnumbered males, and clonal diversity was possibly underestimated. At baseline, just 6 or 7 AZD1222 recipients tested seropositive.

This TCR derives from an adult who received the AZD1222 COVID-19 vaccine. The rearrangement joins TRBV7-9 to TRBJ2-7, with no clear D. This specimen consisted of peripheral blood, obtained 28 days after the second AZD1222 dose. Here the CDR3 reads CASSPESYSLEQYF. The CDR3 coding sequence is TGTGCCAGCAGCCCCGAGTCGTACTCCCTCGAGCAGTACTTC.